This T cell receptor (beta chain) was retrieved from a study of blood T cell repertoires in COVID-19. Study background: The United States, Italy and Spain supplied acute and convalescent COVID-19 samples. PBMCs, B-cell-depleted T cells, or T cells were the source of the cDNA or gDNA that made up the material.

The CDR3 sequence is 15 residues long. Germline V gene sequence: CDR1 SGHRS, CDR2 YFSETQ. Trimming cost V 3 bases and J 4 bases, with 14 bases left between them. As originally analysed: Using reference gene primer amplification, nucleated cell counts were estimated. Assay: immunoSEQ multiplex PCR; the TCRdb copy retains only in-frame clones and omits some. V, J and clone size were drawn from that table, and D and trimming were deduced from the DNA. The sample has roughly 170,000 clones, approximately 85% seen once; the top ten hold about 1.2%. The rearrangement uses TRBV5-1 and TRBJ1-5, with D tentatively TRBD1 (5 bases). This receptor was obtained from a man aged 55-75 years who had recovered from COVID-19. Sequenced sample: peripheral blood. The CDR3 region has the DNA TGCGCCAGCAGCTCCGTAGGGGATCCAAATCAGCCCCAGCATTTT. Its translation: CASSSVGDPNQPQHF.